These T cell receptor beta chains were read from a single sample in a study of blood T cells in healthy people across ages. TCRdb fed the 5' RACE reads into MiXCR, producing one record per CDR3 protein. The repertoire holds around 990,000 distinct CDR3 sequences, with less than 25% as singletons. The sample was also reused in another study, on T cells of mothers and their children.

The specimen sequenced was blood. Receptors originate from a girl aged 2 to 9 in good health. Both conserved end residues are trimmed from each CDR3. The order of the fields is V gene, CDR3 protein.

TRBV28 ASSLGSATYTGELF
TRBV7-2 ASRLRGVGETQY
TRBV12-3/TRBV12-4 ASRRGPGFGELF
TRBV14 ASSHPGLAPEAQY
TRBV7-2 ASSHRRDLYEQY
TRBV7-6 ASSLEFGTDSTDTQY
TRBV29-1 STTAGQGAMNEQF
TRBV28 ASSLETGGINEQF
TRBV29-1 SVAGADEKLF
TRBV29-1 SVEGVFGAYGYT
TRBV13 ASSLVGLAGADEQY
TRBV18 ASSPRRDSHTDTQY
TRBV5-1 ASSFSGLDGQPQH
TRBV12-5 ASGRPVALAVQETQY
TRBV6-5 ASNTYEQY
TRBV12-3/TRBV12-4 AGSFPYNEQF
TRBV28 ATRALGQETQY
TRBV7-2 ASSLGVLYTGELF
TRBV29-1 SVETYGGITGELF
TRBV11-3 ASSPTRGGGTGELF
TRBV3-1 ASSQAAFGQPQH
TRBV7-3 ASSRTSGRIETQY
TRBV5-1 ASSLGGGSNTGELF
TRBV2 ASSPMGDQY
TRBV7-2 ASSLSYSANEQF
TRBV4-1 ASSLSTGLVNEQF
TRBV19 ASRPSPTGSYEQY
TRBV12-3/TRBV12-4 ASSPQGGRNEKLF
TRBV12-3/TRBV12-4 ASREPGTSGGAIGDTQY
TRBV4-1 ASSQDWRDLY
TRBV12-5 ASGLTGTYNYGYT
TRBV27 ASSNVREGGKQY
TRBV9 ASSVGDRDNTIY
TRBV29-1 SVETGTSYEQY
TRBV10-2 ASRDSVADTQY
TRBV6-6 ASSQRPTANTEAF
TRBV20-1 SVQQGSGQTRELF
TRBV20-1 SARTRTGGYEQY
TRBV7-6 ASSLGQREYNEQF
TRBV7-3 ASSLTHIDEQY
TRBV3-1 ASSHRRNSPLH
TRBV4-3 ASSQDIYGGGTEAF
TRBV5-1 ASSFGGRGYEQY
TRBV28 ASRPHGADTQY
TRBV6-1 ASSNIQGNIQY
TRBV3-1 ASSLGQGAVFEQF
TRBV20-1 SARDGKIQPQH
TRBV6-2/TRBV6-3 ASTRDSSYEQY
TRBV9 ASSVRDDEQF
TRBV28 ASRPGTDLFDEQY
TRBV12-3/TRBV12-4 ASREERRGLAGGQVEQY
TRBV21-1 ASSAGLANRETQY
TRBV12-5 ASGLAPKGSHHTEAF
TRBV4-3 ASSPSGLSSYNSPLH